Shown below are 25 T cell receptor beta chains from a single sample sequenced in a study of T cell responses to AZD1222 COVID-19 vaccine (dated by TCRdb to the early 2020s). This specimen's time point label, per the study, means: about 28 days (+/-7) after the second vaccine dose. Receptor amplification or capture employed the immunoSEQ multiplex PCR assay. What TCRdb holds here is the immuneACCESS table cut down to in-frame rearrangements. Part of the clones is not present; checked against another copy, under half of the missing clones reflect an unresolved V gene, and the others are unexplained. Present in this sample are more than 90,000 clones, 88% of which were seen just once. Roughly 3.8% of the sample is held by the ten biggest clonotypes. The material was peripheral blood, obtained 28 days after the second AZD1222 dose. The receptors stem from an adult who received the AZD1222 COVID-19 vaccine.

The chain recombines TRBV9 with TRBJ2-3; 10 nucleotides agree with TRBD2. V trimming: 0 bases; J trimming: 5 bases; junction bases outside the gene matches: 6. In germline, CDR1 is SGDLS, CDR2 YYNGEE. The CDR3 totals 16 residues. This chain's CDR3 is CASSVALAGVEDTQYF. The CDR3 nucleotides read TGTGCCAGCAGCGTAGCGCTAGCGGGAGTAGAAGATACGCAGTATTTT.

This clone was detected a few times. The rearrangement uses TRBV1 and TRBJ1-4; the table calls TRBD1, which could not be checked here. TRBV1 counts as a pseudogene. The CDR3 contains 18 residues. The CDR3 DNA follows: TGCACCAGCAGTATCGCAGGGGTCGCTAGGCCGCGAATCGAAAAACTGTTTTTT. This translates into CTSSIAGVARPRIEKLFF.

This clone is a singleton in its sample. The gene calls are TRBV29-1 and TRBJ2-2, with 8 nucleotides matching TRBD2. Losses at the gene ends were 2 bases for V and 4 bases for J; bases not matched to a gene: 6. Germline CDR1 reads SQVTM; CDR2 reads ANQGSEA. This CDR3 has 15 residues. The CDR3 sequence: CSVESGSPGTGELFF. The DNA for the CDR3 is TGCAGCGTTGAAAGCGGGAGTCCGGGCACCGGGGAGCTGTTTTTT.

This clone was picked up a small number of times. The chain carries TRBV7-2 and TRBJ2-1, with D possibly being TRBD2 (5 bases). This CDR3 is 16 amino acids long. Germline-derived CDR1 and CDR2 are SGHTA and FQGNSA. The ends were cut back, 4 bases at V and 5 bases at J, with 18 bases in the middle. CDR3 in amino acids: CASSSEPSIGNNEQFF. The CDR3 coding sequence is TGTGCCAGCAGCTCCGAACCATCGATCGGGAACAATGAGCAGTTCTTC.

The chain joins TRBV3-1 (or the pseudogene TRBV3-2) to TRBJ1-1; 7 bases line up with TRBD1. The CDR3 consists of 14 residues. With 2 bases clipped from V and 4 bases from J, the junction kept 4 bases outside the gene matches. CDR1 and CDR2 from the germline V gene are LGHDT and YNNKEL (reference sequence). The CDR3 reads CASSQLQGGTEAFF. The CDR3 DNA reads as TGTGCCAGCAGCCAACTGCAGGGGGGCACTGAAGCTTTCTTT.

The chain joins TRBV15 to TRBJ2-5; no clear D. CDR3 size: 15 residues. Trimming took off 3 bases at V and 5 bases at J, with 16 bases between the two ends. CDR1 and CDR2 (germline): LNHNV, YYDKDF (reference sequence). CDR3 residues: CATSRGSELSETQYF. DNA of the CDR3: TGTGCCACCAGCAGGGGTTCCGAGCTTTCGGAGACCCAGTACTTC.

V usage is TRBV18 and J usage is TRBJ2-7; D perhaps matches TRBD1 (7 bases). The CDR3 is 15 amino acids. Germline V lookup: CDR1 KGHSH, CDR2 LQKENI. Trimming removed 1 base from V and 6 bases from J, with 16 bases in between. This CDR3 reads CASSPRGTVGGEQYF. The CDR3 DNA sequence: TGTGCCAGCTCACCACGCGGGACAGTTGGCGGCGAGCAGTACTTC.

This clone was counted only a few times. The DNA for the CDR3 is TGTGCCAGCAGTCAGACAGGGGAGGTTTCACCCCTCCACTTT. Translation gives CASSQTGEVSPLHF. This chain links TRBV6-5 with TRBJ1-6; 8 nucleotides align to TRBD1. V shed 5 bases and J 9 bases; nucleotides not matched to a gene: 6. The germline V gene has CDR1 MNHEY and CDR2 SVGAGI. The CDR3 covers 14 residues.

V gene TRBV5-1 combines with J gene TRBJ2-5; D is perhaps TRBD1 or TRBD2 (5 bases each). Germline CDR1 SGHRS, CDR2 YFSETQ. Trimming cost V 2 bases and J 4 bases, with 21 bases left between them. The CDR3 runs to 17 residues. This chain's CDR3 is CASSFTTASRRAETQYF. As DNA, the CDR3 is TGCGCCAGCAGCTTTACGACAGCCTCTAGGCGGGCAGAGACCCAGTACTTC.

To note about this clone: Other DNA sequences in the sample encode the same CDR3. The gene calls are TRBV2 and TRBJ1-5, with no clear D. Trimming removed 6 bases from V and 2 bases from J, with 2 bases in between. Germline assignment: CDR1 SNHLY and CDR2 FYNNEI. The CDR3 is 11 amino acids. The chain's CDR3 is CASRGNQPQHF. CDR3 bases: TGTGCCAGCAGGGGCAATCAGCCCCAGCATTTT.

The V call is TRBV19, the J call TRBJ1-2; TRBD1 matches 7 bases. J lost 1 base, V lost 2 bases, and 4 bases had no gene match. From germline, CDR1 is LNHDA and CDR2 SQIVND (reference sequence). The CDR3 is 15 residues long. The DNA of the CDR3 is TGTGCCAGTAGTATATCGACAGGGAATAACTATGGCTACACCTTC. It encodes CASSISTGNNYGYTF.

The V and J genes are TRBV7-9 and TRBJ2-3; 12 bases line up with TRBD2. In germline, CDR1 is SEHNR, CDR2 FQNEAQ (reference sequence). CDR3 size: 18 residues. V gave up 4 bases and J gave up 1 base; unmatched junction bases: 9. The DNA of the CDR3 is TGTGCCAGCAGCTCCCATCCGGGACTAGCGGGCCGCACAGATACGCAGTATTTT. It encodes CASSSHPGLAGRTDTQYF.

CDR3 DNA: TGCGCCAGCAGCTTGTTCCAGGCCTACGAGCAGTACTTC. Translation gives CASSLFQAYEQYF. The V gene is TRBV5-1, the J gene TRBJ2-7; D is undetermined. V was cut by 1 base and J by 2 bases, with 7 bases left in between. The CDR3 length is 13 residues. The germline gives CDR1 SGHRS, CDR2 YFSETQ.

The J gene is TRBJ2-7, the V gene TRBV7-3, with TRBD1 matching over 8 bases. CDR3 length: 13 residues. Germline V gene sequence: CDR1 SGHTA, CDR2 FQGTGA. J lost 2 bases, V lost 5 bases, and 2 bases had no gene match. The CDR3 reads CASSPGGPYEQYF. The CDR3 bases are TGTGCCAGCAGCCCAGGGGGCCCCTACGAGCAGTACTTC.

This clone showed up just once. V gene TRBV2 combines with J gene TRBJ2-5; D is possibly TRBD2 (6 bases). V shed 1 base and J shed 5 bases, with 17 bases lying between them. The CDR3 extends over 16 amino acids. Germline CDR1 and CDR2: SNHLY and FYNNEI. For the CDR3, the DNA is TGTGCCAGCAGTGAAGATAGTGCCCGGGCGGGGGAGACCCAGTACTTC. Its protein is CASSEDSARAGETQYF. The variable domain in full, completed from reference TRBV2 and TRBJ2-5, reads EPEVTQTPSHQVTQMGQEVILRCVPISNHLYFYWYRQILGQKVEFLVSFYNNEISEKSEIFDDQFSVERPDGSNFTLKIRSTKLEDSAMYFCASSEDSARAGETQYFGPGTRLLVL.

J is TRBJ1-4 and V is TRBV19; D not resolved. The V end was cut by 10 bases, the J end by 0 bases, with 12 bases between. This CDR3 contains 14 residues. Germline V gives CDR1 LNHDA, CDR2 SQIVND (reference sequence). The CDR3 DNA reads as TGTGCCACCGCTGAAGCCTCAACTAATGAAAAACTGTTTTTT. Amino acids: CATAEASTNEKLFF.

The chain couples TRBV5-4 to TRBJ2-1, with 8 bases aligning to TRBD2. CDR1 is SGHNT, CDR2 YYREEE, per germline (reference sequence). The CDR3 sequence is 15 residues long. The V gene end was trimmed by 5 bases and the J gene end by 0 bases; junction bases not matched to a gene: 4. As DNA, the CDR3 is TGTGCCAGCAGTAGACGGGAGGGCTCCTACAATGAGCAGTTCTTC. This translates into CASSRREGSYNEQFF.

The V call is TRBV28, the J call TRBJ1-4; D gene ambiguous. CDR1 is MDHEN and CDR2 is SYDVKM in the germline V gene. V was pared by 6 bases and J by 10 bases, with 21 bases between. This CDR3 has 15 amino acids. The CDR3 sequence: CASSPGSDRIGKLFF. The CDR3 nucleotides are TGTGCCAGCAGCCCTGGGTCGGACCGAATTGGAAAACTGTTTTTT.

The DNA of the CDR3 is TGTGCCAGCAGCCAGGGTCGTGGAAACACCATATATTTT. This gives the protein CASSQGRGNTIYF. This chain joins TRBV12-3 or TRBV12-4 and TRBJ1-3; possible D gene TRBD1, 5 bases. The CDR3 is 13 amino acids. Trimming took 6 bases from V and 3 from J, leaving 9 bases between them.

The V call is TRBV29-1, the J call TRBJ1-6; D is unclear. The CDR3 totals 13 residues. CDR1 and CDR2 (germline): SQVTM, ANQGSEA. The ends were cut back, 7 bases at V and 4 bases at J, with 11 bases in the middle. DNA for the CDR3: TGCAGCGCTCGACGGGATTATAATTCACCCCTCCACTTT. Translated, it gives CSARRDYNSPLHF.

The V gene is TRBV9, the J gene TRBJ1-1; D possibly corresponds to TRBD1 (5 bases). Germline values: CDR1 SGDLS, CDR2 YYNGEE. This CDR3 spans 17 amino acids. V dropped 0 bases and J dropped 5 bases, with 20 bases sitting between them. In DNA form, the CDR3 reads TGTGCCAGCAGCGTAGGCCTCGGGGCGGGGGAGATGACTGAAGCTTTCTTT. The encoded protein is CASSVGLGAGEMTEAFF.

The chain uses TRBV5-1 and TRBJ1-6; D might be TRBD1 (5 bases). V shed 8 bases and J shed 5 bases, with 14 bases lying between them. This CDR3 spans 14 amino acids. Germline CDR1 reads SGHRS; CDR2 reads YFSETQ. The CDR3 protein is CASQRDRNNSPLHF. DNA of the CDR3: TGCGCCAGTCAACGGGACCGCAATAATTCACCCCTCCACTTT.

The V and J genes are TRBV4-1 and TRBJ1-1; 7 bases are a match to TRBD1. The germline gives CDR1 MGHRA, CDR2 YSYEKL. CDR3 size: 14 residues. The V gene end was trimmed by 8 bases and the J gene end by 0 bases; junction bases not matched to a gene: 6. The CDR3 here is CASGYGQVNTEAFF. The CDR3 DNA reads as TGCGCCAGCGGGTACGGACAGGTGAACACTGAAGCTTTCTTT.

This chain connects TRBV9 to TRBJ2-3, with a possible D match to TRBD2 (6 bases). The V gene lost 1 base and the J gene lost 0 bases, with 9 bases spanning the gap. Germline CDR1 SGDLS, CDR2 YYNGEE. CDR3 length equals 15 residues. For the CDR3, the DNA is TGTGCCAGCAGCGTATTAGCGGCCAGCACAGATACGCAGTATTTT. Protein: CASSVLAASTDTQYF.

V usage is TRBV3-1 (or the pseudogene TRBV3-2) and J usage is TRBJ2-7; TRBD1 agrees at 7 bases. Trimming at V came to 6 bases and at J to 3 bases, leaving 8 bases not matched to a gene. The CDR3 covers 14 residues. Per the germline V gene, CDR1 is LGHDT and CDR2 is YNNKEL (reference sequence). CDR3 protein: CASRRTGVVYEQYF. Written as DNA, the CDR3 is TGTGCCAGCAGGCGAACAGGGGTCGTCTACGAGCAGTACTTC.